One and the same sample provided the 16 T cell receptor beta chains below, sequenced in a study of T-cell memory formation after mild COVID-19 (dated by TCRdb to the early 2020s). Library method: 5' RACE. Sequencing took place on an Illumina NovaSeq 6000. The raw public data were reprocessed by TCRdb itself: fastp quality trimming at Q25, MiXCR clonotype calling, in-frame beta chains only. One record per CDR3 amino acid sequence lists the most common genes and DNA. This sample has approximately 260,000 distinct CDR3 sequences in its table, and about a sixth of those were observed once. The top ten constitute roughly 23% of the sample. The sample consisted of PBMCs or a T cell subset sorted from them (not recorded which). All receptors come from a man younger than 35 who had mild COVID-19 (a few samples of this study predate the infection). The sample titles of this study are shuffled in the database, so cell type and time point are left out; the donor was told from shared clones.

This chain joins TRBV6-9 and TRBJ1-1; D may be TRBD1 (6 bases). The CDR3 contains 16 residues. Per germline, CDR1 MNHGY and CDR2 SVAAGI. V lost 6 bases and J 2 bases, leaving 19 bases between the germline ends. In DNA form, the CDR3 reads TGTGCCAGCAGCCCCGTAAAGGGGGGGTTAAACACTGAAGCTTTCTTT. It yields the protein CASSPVKGGLNTEAFF.

Only a few counts were recorded for this clonotype. The chain recombines TRBV7-9 with TRBJ2-2; D is undetermined. The germline V gene encodes CDR1 SEHNR and CDR2 FQNEAQ (reference sequence). V lost 4 bases, J lost 1 base, and 7 bases lay in between. There are 14 residues in the CDR3. The CDR3 region has the DNA TGTGCCAGCAGCTCGGACGGGAACACCGGGGAGCTGTTTTTT. It yields the protein CASSSDGNTGELFF.

With regard to this clonotype: A much bigger clone sits one base away, suggesting this may be a read error. This chain connects TRBV7-2 to TRBJ1-3, with D maybe TRBD1 (5 bases). The CDR3 is made up of 13 amino acids. Trimming cost V 2 bases and J 8 bases, with 10 bases left between them. CDR1 is SGHTA, CDR2 FQGNSA, per germline. The CDR3 is CASSLNSGDTIYF. CDR3 sequence (DNA): TGTGCCAGCAGCTTAAATTCGGGGGACACCATATATTTT.

This clonotype was recorded once. This chain uses TRBV12-3 or TRBV12-4 with TRBJ1-2; weak D call: TRBD1 (5 bases). Trimming removed 7 bases at V and 4 bases at J, with 13 bases between. This CDR3 comprises 13 residues. The CDR3 region is CASTMTDGYGYTF. In DNA form, the CDR3 reads TGTGCCAGCACCATGACAGACGGCTATGGCTACACCTTC.

This clonotype was counted a few times. The gene calls are TRBV7-6 and TRBJ2-1; 11 bases line up with TRBD2. Germline V lookup: CDR1 SGHVS, CDR2 FNYEAQ. The length of the CDR3 is 15 residues. Germline trimming cut 3 bases from V and 6 bases from J; bases unmatched to any gene: 4. CDR3 in amino acids: CASSLVAGGFNEQFF. CDR3 in DNA: TGTGCCAGCAGCTTGGTAGCGGGGGGGTTCAATGAGCAGTTCTTC. Combining the CDR3 with reference TRBV7-6 and TRBJ2-1 gives the whole variable domain GAGVSQSPRYKVTKRGQDVALRCDPISGHVSLYWYRQALGQGPEFLTYFNYEAQQDKSGLPNDRFSAERPEGSISTLTIQRTEQRDSAMYRCASSLVAGGFNEQFFGPGTRLTVL.

In this sample, this clonotype turned up a few times. The V gene is TRBV4-3, the J gene TRBJ2-5, with a possible D match to TRBD1 (5 bases). The germline V and J ends were trimmed by 0 bases and 2 bases, with 13 bases remaining between them. This CDR3 has 16 amino acids. Germline CDR1 LGHNA, CDR2 YSLEER. CDR3 in DNA: TGCGCCAGCAGCCAAGACTGGGCAGGGTCTCAAGAGACCCAGTACTTC. Translated: CASSQDWAGSQETQYF.

This rearrangement joins TRBV5-1 to TRBJ2-3; 9 nucleotides line up with TRBD1. The germline V gene has CDR1 SGHRS and CDR2 YFSETQ. The CDR3 spans 14 residues. V gave up 4 bases and J gave up 6 bases; unmatched junction bases: 6. CDR3 sequence: CASSPDRGWDTQYF. The CDR3 DNA is TGCGCCAGCAGCCCGGACAGGGGCTGGGATACGCAGTATTTT. Full variable domain (remainder filled in from reference TRBV5-1 and TRBJ2-3): KAGVTQTPRYLIKTRGQQVTLSCSPISGHRSVSWYQQTPGQGLQFLFEYFSETQRNKGNFPGRFSGRQFSNSRSEMNVSTLELGDSALYLCASSPDRGWDTQYFGPGTRLTVL.

J is TRBJ2-1 and V is TRBV5-1, with a possible D match to TRBD2 (6 bases). The CDR3 extends over 17 amino acids. V lost 0 bases and J 0 bases, leaving 13 bases between the germline ends. The germline V gene encodes CDR1 SGHRS and CDR2 YFSETQ. CDR3 region: CASSLVSVGSSYNEQFF. The CDR3 DNA reads TGCGCCAGCAGCTTGGTTTCGGTCGGGAGCTCCTACAATGAGCAGTTCTTC.

This clonotype was detected many times. The J gene is TRBJ2-7, the V gene TRBV12-3 or TRBV12-4, with TRBD1 identical over 7 bases. This CDR3 contains 15 residues. V lost 5 bases and J lost 1; bases outside the gene matches: 8. Here the CDR3 reads CASSLRDSLSYEQYF. CDR3 nucleotides: TGTGCCAGCAGTCTACGGGACAGCCTTTCCTACGAGCAGTACTTC.

V gene TRBV4-2 combines with J gene TRBJ1-5; D is uncertain. The CDR3 is 14 residues long. Per germline, CDR1 LGHNA and CDR2 YNFKEQ. V was pared by 1 base and J by 7 bases, with 11 bases between. Written as DNA, the CDR3 is TGTGCCAGCAGCCAAGGTCCAGTAAGCCAGCCCCAGCATTTT. Translated: CASSQGPVSQPQHF.

The V gene is TRBV18, the J gene TRBJ1-6, with unresolved D. There are 15 residues in the CDR3. V was cut by 3 bases and J by 8 bases, with 14 bases left in between. Germline loops: CDR1 KGHSH, CDR2 LQKENI. CDR3 residues: CASSPAPGGDSPLHF. CDR3 bases: TGTGCCAGCTCACCTGCCCCCGGCGGGGATTCACCCCTCCACTTT. Combining the CDR3 with reference TRBV18 and TRBJ1-6 gives the whole variable domain NAGVMQNPRHLVRRRGQEARLRCSPMKGHSHVYWYRQLPEEGLKFMVYLQKENIIDESGMPKERFSAEFPKEGPSILRIQQVVRGDSAAYFCASSPAPGGDSPLHFGNGTRLTVT.

Only a few counts were recorded for this clonotype. The chain recombines TRBV10-2 with TRBJ2-7; 9 nucleotides align to TRBD1. The V gene's germline CDR1 is WSHSY and CDR2 SAAADI. Trimming at V came to 7 bases and at J to 5 bases, leaving 6 bases not matched to a gene. There are 13 residues in the CDR3. DNA of the CDR3: TGCGCCAGCACCTGGACAGGGGATGACGAGCAGTACTTC. Amino acid sequence: CASTWTGDDEQYF.

This clonotype was picked up a small number of times. The J gene is TRBJ2-5, the V gene TRBV6-5; TRBD2 agrees at 14 bases. The germline gives CDR1 MNHEY, CDR2 SVGAGI. V lost 6 bases to trimming and J lost 4 bases; unmatched junction nucleotides: 7. The CDR3 consists of 16 residues. CDR3 in amino acids: CASSLLGTSGGETQYF. CDR3 sequence (DNA): TGTGCCAGCAGCCTTCTCGGGACTAGCGGGGGAGAGACCCAGTACTTC.

This clonotype was recorded at least ten times. This chain connects TRBV28 to TRBJ2-5, with D perhaps being TRBD1 or TRBD2 (5 bases each). Trimming cost V 5 bases and J 1 base, with 8 bases left between them. CDR1 is MDHEN, CDR2 SYDVKM, per germline. CDR3 length: 13 amino acids. CDR3 loop: CASSGTLQETQYF. Here the CDR3 DNA reads TGTGCCAGCAGTGGGACGCTCCAAGAGACCCAGTACTTC. The full variable domain, with the rest looked up from reference TRBV28 and TRBJ2-5, is DVKVTQSSRYLVKRTGEKVFLECVQDMDHENMFWYRQDPGLGLRLIYFSYDVKMKEKGDIPEGYSVSREKKERFSLILESASTNQTSMYLCASSGTLQETQYFGPGTRLLVL.

In this sample, this clonotype turned up once. The gene calls are TRBV30 and TRBJ2-3; 14 nucleotides agree with TRBD2. The CDR3 spans 14 residues. Germline V gene lookup returns CDR1 GTSNPN and CDR2 SVGIG (reference sequence). V shed 8 bases and J 3 bases; nucleotides not matched to a gene: 4. Written as DNA, the CDR3 is TGTGCCACCCGACTAGCGGGGGGGACAGATACGCAGTATTTT. The encoded protein is CATRLAGGTDTQYF.

This clonotype occurred many times. The rearrangement joins TRBV2 to TRBJ1-5, with D uncertain. V dropped 7 bases and J dropped 3 bases, with 7 bases sitting between them. The CDR3 is 12 amino acids. Germline lookup yields CDR1 SNHLY and CDR2 FYNNEI. CDR3 bases: TGTGCCAGCAAACTGTACAATCAGCCCCAGCATTTT. Protein sequence: CASKLYNQPQHF.